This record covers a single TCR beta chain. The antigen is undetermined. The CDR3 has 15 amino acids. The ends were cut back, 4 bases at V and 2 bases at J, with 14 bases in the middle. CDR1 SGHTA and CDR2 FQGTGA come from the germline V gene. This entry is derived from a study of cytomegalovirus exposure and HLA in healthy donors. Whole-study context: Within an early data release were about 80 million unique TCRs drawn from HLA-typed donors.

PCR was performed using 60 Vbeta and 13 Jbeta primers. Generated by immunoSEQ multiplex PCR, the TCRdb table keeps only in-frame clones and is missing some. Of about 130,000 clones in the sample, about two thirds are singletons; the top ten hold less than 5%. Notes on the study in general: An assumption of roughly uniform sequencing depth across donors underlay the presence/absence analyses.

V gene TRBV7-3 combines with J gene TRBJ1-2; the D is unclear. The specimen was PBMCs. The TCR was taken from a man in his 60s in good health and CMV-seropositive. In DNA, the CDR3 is TGTGCCAGCAGCTCAACCACTGACGGGAACTATGGCTACACCTTC. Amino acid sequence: CASSSTTDGNYGYTF.